This T cell receptor (beta chain) was profiled in a study of T cell repertoires in cytomegalovirus infection. Study-level background: Epitope selection comprised recently identified HLA-C-restricted CMV epitopes and well-studied HLA-B-restricted CMV epitopes. Both a matching HLA type and CMV infection were indicated by public TCR beta signatures. Notes on the study in general: Dominating the ex vivo response were HLA-C-restricted CMV-specific TCR beta clonotypes.

Germline V CDR1 and CDR2: MRHNA, SNTAGT. CDR3 length equals 13 residues. The V and J ends lost 6 bases and 4 bases, in that order; junction bases with no gene match: 3. TCRdb re-called the reads with MiXCR, one entry per CDR3 protein. The sample shows some 920,000 distinct CDR3 sequences, roughly 31% of them seen only once. This clonotype was counted many times. Its matching antigen is unknown. This TCR was sampled from a human donor in good health (CMV status not recorded). Some clones in this sample may be carry-over from other donors' samples. V gene TRBV6-4 combines with J gene TRBJ1-2; TRBD1 aligns across 9 bases. The sequenced sample was cultured CD8+ T cells from PBMCs, obtained from culture after CMV antigen stimulation. The CDR3 region is CASRPGQGYGYTF. The DNA of the CDR3 is TGTGCCAGCAGACCGGGACAGGGCTATGGCTACACCTTC.